The T cell receptor beta chain under discussion was sequenced for a study of T-cell memory formation after mild COVID-19. Findings and caveats of the study: Clones that contracted from day 15 to 85 were balanced CD4/CD8, while later expanders leaned CD4+.

V gave up 2 bases and J gave up 1 base, with 12 bases separating them. In germline, CDR1 is SGHRS, CDR2 YFSETQ. This CDR3 contains 15 residues. A note on this clonotype: Its antigen is undetermined.

The 5'RACE method, run with constant-segment primers, produced TCR alpha and TCR beta cDNA libraries (carrying sample barcodes and UMIs). Using its own MiXCR run on the 5' RACE reads, TCRdb lists one record per CDR3 protein. This table holds more than 150,000 distinct CDR3 sequences, less than 20% found once. This chain links TRBV5-1 with TRBJ1-1; the D is unclear. The receptor comes from a man aged 18 to 30 who had mild COVID-19 (a few samples of this study predate the infection). Cell type and time point are not known. Sample: PBMCs or a T cell subset sorted from them (not recorded which). CDR3 amino acids: CASSLSPLGNTEAFF. The CDR3 DNA reads as TGCGCCAGCAGCTTATCTCCGTTGGGGAACACTGAAGCTTTCTTT.